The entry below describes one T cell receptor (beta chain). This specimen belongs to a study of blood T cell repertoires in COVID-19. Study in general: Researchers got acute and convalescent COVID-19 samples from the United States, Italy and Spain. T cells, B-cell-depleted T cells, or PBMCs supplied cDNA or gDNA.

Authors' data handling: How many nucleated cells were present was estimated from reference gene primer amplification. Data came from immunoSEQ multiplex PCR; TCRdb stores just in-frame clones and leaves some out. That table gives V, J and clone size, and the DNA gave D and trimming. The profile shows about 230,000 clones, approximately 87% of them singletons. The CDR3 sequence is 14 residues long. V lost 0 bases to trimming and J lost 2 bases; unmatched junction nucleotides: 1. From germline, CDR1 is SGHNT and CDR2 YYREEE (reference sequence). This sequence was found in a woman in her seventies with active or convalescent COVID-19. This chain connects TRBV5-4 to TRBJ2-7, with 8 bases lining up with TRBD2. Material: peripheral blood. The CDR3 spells CASSLVSGAYEQYF. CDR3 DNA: TGTGCCAGCAGCTTGGTTAGCGGGGCCTACGAGCAGTACTTC.